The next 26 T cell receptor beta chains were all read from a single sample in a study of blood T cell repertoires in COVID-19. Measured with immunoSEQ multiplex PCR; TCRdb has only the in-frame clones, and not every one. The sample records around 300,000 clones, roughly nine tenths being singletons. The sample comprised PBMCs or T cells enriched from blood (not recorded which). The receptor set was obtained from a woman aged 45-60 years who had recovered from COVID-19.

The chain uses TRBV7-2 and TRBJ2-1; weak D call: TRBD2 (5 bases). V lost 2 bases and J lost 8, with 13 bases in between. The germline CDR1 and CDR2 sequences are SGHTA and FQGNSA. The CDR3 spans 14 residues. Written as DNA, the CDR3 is TGTGCCAGCAGCTTAAGACGGGGAGTGTATGAGCAGTTCTTC. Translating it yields CASSLRRGVYEQFF.

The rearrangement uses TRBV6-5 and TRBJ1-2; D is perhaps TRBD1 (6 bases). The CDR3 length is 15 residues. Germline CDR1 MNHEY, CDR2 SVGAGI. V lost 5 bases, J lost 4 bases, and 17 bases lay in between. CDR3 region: CASSQTLQDSYGYTF. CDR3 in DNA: TGTGCCAGCAGTCAAACATTACAGGACAGCTATGGCTACACCTTC.

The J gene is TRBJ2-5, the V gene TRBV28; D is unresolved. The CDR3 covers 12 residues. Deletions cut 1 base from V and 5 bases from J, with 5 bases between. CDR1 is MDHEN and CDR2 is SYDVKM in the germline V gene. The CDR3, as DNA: TGTGCCAGCAGTTTATACGGGGAGACCCAGTACTTC. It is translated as CASSLYGETQYF.

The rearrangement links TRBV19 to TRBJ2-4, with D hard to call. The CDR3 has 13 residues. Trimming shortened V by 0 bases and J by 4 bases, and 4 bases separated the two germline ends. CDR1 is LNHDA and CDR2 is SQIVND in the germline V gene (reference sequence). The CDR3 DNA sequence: TGTGCCAGTAGTATAGACCTTAAAAACATTCAGTACTTC. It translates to CASSIDLKNIQYF.

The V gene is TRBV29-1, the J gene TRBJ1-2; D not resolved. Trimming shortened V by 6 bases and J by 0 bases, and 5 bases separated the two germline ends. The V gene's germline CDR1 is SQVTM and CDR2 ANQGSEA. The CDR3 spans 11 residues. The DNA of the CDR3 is TGCAGCGTGTTAACTAACTATGGCTACACCTTC. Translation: CSVLTNYGYTF.

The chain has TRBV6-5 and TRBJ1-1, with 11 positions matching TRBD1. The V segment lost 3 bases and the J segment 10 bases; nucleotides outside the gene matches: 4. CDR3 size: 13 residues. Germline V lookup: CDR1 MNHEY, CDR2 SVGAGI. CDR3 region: CASSYRTGGPAFF. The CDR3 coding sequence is TGTGCCAGCAGTTATCGGACAGGGGGCCCAGCTTTCTTT.

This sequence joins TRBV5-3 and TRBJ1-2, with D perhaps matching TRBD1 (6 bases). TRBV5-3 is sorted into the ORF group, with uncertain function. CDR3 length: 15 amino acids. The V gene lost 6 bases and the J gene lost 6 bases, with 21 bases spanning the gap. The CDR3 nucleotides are TGTGCCAGAAACAAACCGGGGGGCTTAGAGGATGGCTACACCTTC. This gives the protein CARNKPGGLEDGYTF.

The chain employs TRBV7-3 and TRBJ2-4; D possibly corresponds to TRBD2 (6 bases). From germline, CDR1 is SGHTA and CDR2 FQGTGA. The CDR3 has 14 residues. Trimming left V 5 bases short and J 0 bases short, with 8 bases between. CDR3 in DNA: TGTGCCAGCAGCCCGGGAGTAGCCAAAAACATTCAGTACTTC. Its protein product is CASSPGVAKNIQYF.

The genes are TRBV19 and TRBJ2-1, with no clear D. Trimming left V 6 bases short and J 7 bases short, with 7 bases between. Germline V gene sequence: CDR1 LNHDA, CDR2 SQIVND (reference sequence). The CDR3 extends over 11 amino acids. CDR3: CASRVENEQFF. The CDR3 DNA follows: TGTGCCAGTAGAGTGGAGAATGAGCAGTTCTTC.

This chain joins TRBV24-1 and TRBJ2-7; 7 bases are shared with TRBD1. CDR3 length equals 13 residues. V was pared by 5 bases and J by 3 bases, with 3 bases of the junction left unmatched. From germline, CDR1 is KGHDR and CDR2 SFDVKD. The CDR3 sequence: CATSASGGYEQYF. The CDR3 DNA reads TGTGCCACCAGTGCATCAGGGGGCTACGAGCAGTACTTC.

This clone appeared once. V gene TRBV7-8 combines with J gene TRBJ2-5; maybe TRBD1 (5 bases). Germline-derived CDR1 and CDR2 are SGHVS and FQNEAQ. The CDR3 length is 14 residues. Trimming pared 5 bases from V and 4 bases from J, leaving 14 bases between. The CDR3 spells CASSLPDKGETQYF. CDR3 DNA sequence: TGTGCCAGCAGCCTACCGGACAAGGGAGAGACCCAGTACTTC.

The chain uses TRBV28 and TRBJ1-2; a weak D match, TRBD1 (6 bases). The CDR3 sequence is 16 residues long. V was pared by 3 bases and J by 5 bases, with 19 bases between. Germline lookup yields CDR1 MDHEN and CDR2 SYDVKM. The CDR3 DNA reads TGTGCCAGCAGTTTTTCAAGAGGGGGGGCGCAGTATGGCTACACCTTC. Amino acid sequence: CASSFSRGGAQYGYTF.

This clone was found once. CDR3 DNA sequence: TGTGCCAGCGGGACTAGCGGGAGAGAGCAGTACTTC. Its protein is CASGTSGREQYF. V and J are TRBV2 and TRBJ2-7; 14 nucleotides match TRBD2. With V trimmed by 8 bases and J by 7 bases, 1 base remained unmatched. The length of the CDR3 is 12 residues. CDR1 SNHLY and CDR2 FYNNEI come from the germline V gene.

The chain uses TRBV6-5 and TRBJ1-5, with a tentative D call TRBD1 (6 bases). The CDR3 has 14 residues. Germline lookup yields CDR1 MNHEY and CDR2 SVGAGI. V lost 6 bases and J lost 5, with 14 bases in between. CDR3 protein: CASRITGHDQPQHF. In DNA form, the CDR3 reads TGTGCCAGCAGGATCACAGGGCATGATCAGCCCCAGCATTTT.

The chain's CDR3 is CASAPSNQPQHF. The CDR3 DNA reads TGTGCCAGCGCGCCCAGCAATCAGCCCCAGCATTTT. This chain uses TRBV28 with TRBJ1-5; D unresolved. Looked up from germline, CDR1 is MDHEN and CDR2 is SYDVKM. The CDR3 runs to 12 residues. Trimming pared 8 bases from V and 1 base from J, leaving 6 bases between. Filled out from reference TRBV28 and TRBJ1-5, the complete variable domain reads DVKVTQSSRYLVKRTGEKVFLECVQDMDHENMFWYRQDPGLGLRLIYFSYDVKMKEKGDIPEGYSVSREKKERFSLILESASTNQTSMYLCASAPSNQPQHFGDGTRLSIL.

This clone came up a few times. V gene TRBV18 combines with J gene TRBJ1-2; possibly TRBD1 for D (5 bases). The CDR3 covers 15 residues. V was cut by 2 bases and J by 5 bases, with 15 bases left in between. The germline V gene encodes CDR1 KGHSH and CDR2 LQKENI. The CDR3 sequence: CASSPDTGRGYGYTF. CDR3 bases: TGTGCCAGCTCACCAGACACAGGACGGGGGTATGGCTACACCTTC.

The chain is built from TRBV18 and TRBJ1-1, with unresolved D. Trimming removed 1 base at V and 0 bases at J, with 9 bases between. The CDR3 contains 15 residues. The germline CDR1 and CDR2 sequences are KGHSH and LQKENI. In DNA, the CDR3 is TGTGCCAGCTCACCACTCGAAAAGCTGAACACTGAAGCTTTCTTT. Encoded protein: CASSPLEKLNTEAFF. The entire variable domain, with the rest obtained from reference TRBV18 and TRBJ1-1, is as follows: NAGVMQNPRHLVRRRGQEARLRCSPMKGHSHVYWYRQLPEEGLKFMVYLQKENIIDESGMPKERFSAEFPKEGPSILRIQQVVRGDSAAYFCASSPLEKLNTEAFFGQGTRLTVV.

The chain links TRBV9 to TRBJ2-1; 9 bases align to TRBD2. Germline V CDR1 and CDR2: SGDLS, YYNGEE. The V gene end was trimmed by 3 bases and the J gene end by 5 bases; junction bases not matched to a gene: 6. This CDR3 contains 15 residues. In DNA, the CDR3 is TGTGCCAGCAGCGAAGACACTAGCGGGCACAATGAGCAGTTCTTC. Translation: CASSEDTSGHNEQFF.

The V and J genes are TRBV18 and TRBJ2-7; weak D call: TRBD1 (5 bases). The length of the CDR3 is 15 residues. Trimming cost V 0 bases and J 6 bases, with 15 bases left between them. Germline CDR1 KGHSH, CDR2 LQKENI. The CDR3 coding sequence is TGTGCCAGCTCACCACCGCTTCAGGGTAGGGGCGAGCAGTACTTC. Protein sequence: CASSPPLQGRGEQYF.

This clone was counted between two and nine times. The CDR3 loop reads CSAGGGGKPEAFF. Here the CDR3 DNA reads TGCAGCGCTGGGGGGGGCGGAAAGCCTGAAGCTTTCTTT. V gene TRBV29-1 combines with J gene TRBJ1-1, with D perhaps TRBD1 (6 bases). Germline values: CDR1 SQVTM, CDR2 ANQGSEA. V lost 7 bases, J lost 6 bases, and 18 bases lay in between. This CDR3 has 13 residues.

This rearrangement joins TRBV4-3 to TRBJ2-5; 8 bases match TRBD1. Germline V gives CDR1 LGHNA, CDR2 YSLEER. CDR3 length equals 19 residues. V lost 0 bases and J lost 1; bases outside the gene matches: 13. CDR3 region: CASSQERSSGGRGQETQYF. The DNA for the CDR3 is TGCGCCAGCAGCCAAGAGAGGTCCTCAGGGGGCAGGGGCCAAGAGACCCAGTACTTC.

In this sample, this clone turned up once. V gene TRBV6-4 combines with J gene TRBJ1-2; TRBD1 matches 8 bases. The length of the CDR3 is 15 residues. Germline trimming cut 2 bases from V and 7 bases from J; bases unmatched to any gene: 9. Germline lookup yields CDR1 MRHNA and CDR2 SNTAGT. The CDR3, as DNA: TGTGCCAGCAGTGACGAGGGGACAGGCGGCTTTGGCTACACCTTC. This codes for CASSDEGTGGFGYTF.

The CDR3 loop reads CASSTGQGAPNTEAFF. CDR3 coding DNA: TGTGCCAGCAGCACAGGGCAGGGGGCTCCGAACACTGAAGCTTTCTTT. The chain has TRBV9 and TRBJ1-1, with TRBD1 identical over 8 bases. V was clipped by 4 bases and J by 1 base; unmatched bases: 9. In germline, CDR1 is SGDLS, CDR2 YYNGEE. CDR3 length equals 16 residues.

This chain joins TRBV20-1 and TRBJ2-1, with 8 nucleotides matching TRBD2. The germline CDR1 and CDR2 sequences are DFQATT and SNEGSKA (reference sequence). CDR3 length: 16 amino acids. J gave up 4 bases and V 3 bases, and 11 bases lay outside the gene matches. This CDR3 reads CSASVAAGVGYNEQFF. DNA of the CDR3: TGCAGTGCTAGTGTGGCAGCGGGAGTAGGATACAATGAGCAGTTCTTC.

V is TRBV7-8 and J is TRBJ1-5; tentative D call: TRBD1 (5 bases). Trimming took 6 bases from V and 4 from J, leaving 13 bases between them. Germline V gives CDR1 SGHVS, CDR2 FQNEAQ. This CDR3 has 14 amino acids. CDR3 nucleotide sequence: TGTGCCAGCAGAAGCGGGACCGATAATCAGCCCCAGCATTTT. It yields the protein CASRSGTDNQPQHF.

The CDR3 DNA reads as TGTGCCACCCACCCCCAGGGAAATTCACCCCTCCACTTT. Its translation is CATHPQGNSPLHF. The chain combines TRBV28 with TRBJ1-6, with TRBD1 as a possible D gene (5 bases). CDR1 and CDR2 (germline): MDHEN, SYDVKM. The length of the CDR3 is 13 residues. Trimming removed 10 bases from V and 7 bases from J, with 14 bases in between.